This TCR beta chain was sequenced for a study of CD8 T cells in ankylosing spondylitis. Broader study findings: For ankylosing spondylitis blood, a TCR beta motif of under ten highly homologous variants appeared characteristic.

Trimming pared 3 bases from V and 5 bases from J, leaving 17 bases between. CDR3 size: 15 residues. The V gene's germline CDR1 is SGDLS and CDR2 YYNGEE. This clonotype was detected many times. No antigen is known for it. TCRdb used MiXCR to reprocess the 5' RACE reads, holding one entry per CDR3 protein. The table has approximately 42,000 distinct CDR3 sequences, under 4.5% seen once. The gene calls are TRBV9 and TRBJ1-2, with D uncertain. The sequencing input was blood, either unsorted or a sorted T cell fraction (not recorded which). This TCR derives from a female donor with ankylosing spondylitis or in good health (not recorded which). CDR3: CASSGRGESVYGYTF. The CDR3 nucleotides read TGTGCCAGCAGCGGCCGGGGTGAGTCTGTGTATGGCTACACCTTC.